The sequence of this T cell receptor (beta chain) was determined in a study of cytomegalovirus exposure and HLA in healthy donors. Broader study findings: Certain sequence variants were highly shared and formed a cluster, and this cluster was likely a sequencing artifact. In a later analysis, donors in an Asian-associated ancestry cluster reportedly had fewer N-insertions in productive TCRs than the cohort mean. Most TCR sequences proved rare, with some public TCRs found in many donors. Most of the CMV-associated TCR beta chains (in a later analysis) appeared to be HLA-restricted.

The PCR ran on 60 Vbeta and 13 Jbeta primers. Profiling relied on immunoSEQ multiplex PCR, and the TCRdb table lists in-frame clones only, not all of them. Of 200,000 or so clones listed, 84% are singletons. As concerns this clone: Its antigen is not known.

Germline lookup yields CDR1 MDHEN and CDR2 SYDVKM. The CDR3 is made up of 16 amino acids. V lost 3 bases, J lost 4 bases, and 18 bases lay in between. This TCR derives from a boy between 10 and 17 years old in good health and CMV-seronegative. The specimen sequenced was PBMCs. The chain recombines TRBV28 with TRBJ1-1, with a weak D call TRBD1 (6 bases). The CDR3 loop reads CASSFIVRGAGTEAFF. CDR3 nucleotide sequence: TGTGCCAGCAGTTTTATTGTCCGGGGGGCGGGCACTGAAGCTTTCTTT.